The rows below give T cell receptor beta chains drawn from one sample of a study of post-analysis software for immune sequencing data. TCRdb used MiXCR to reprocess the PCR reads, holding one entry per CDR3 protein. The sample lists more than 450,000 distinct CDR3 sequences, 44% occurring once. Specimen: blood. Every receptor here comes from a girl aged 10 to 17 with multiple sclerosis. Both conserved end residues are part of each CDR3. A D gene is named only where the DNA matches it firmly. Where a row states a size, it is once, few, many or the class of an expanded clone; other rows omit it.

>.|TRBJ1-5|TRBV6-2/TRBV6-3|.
CASSYTDSNQPQHF
TGTGCCAGCAGTTACACAGATAGCAATCAGCCCCAGCATTTT
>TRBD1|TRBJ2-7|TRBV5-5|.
CASTFVQGLSYEQYF
TGTGCCAGCACCTTCGTACAGGGGTTATCCTACGAGCAGTACTTC
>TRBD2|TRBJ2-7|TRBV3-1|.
CASSRLGGGSYEQYF
TGTGCCAGCAGCCGGTTAGGCGGGGGTTCCTACGAGCAGTACTTC
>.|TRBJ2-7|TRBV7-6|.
CASSPTPGLSSYEQYF
TGTGCCAGCAGCCCAACACCGGGACTCAGCTCCTACGAGCAGTACTTC
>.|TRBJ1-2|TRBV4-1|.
CASSPNRNAGTNGYTF
TGCGCCAGCAGCCCGAACCGAAATGCCGGGACAAATGGCTACACCTTC
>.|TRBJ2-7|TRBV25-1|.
CASRGKWSSGEQYF
TGTGCCAGCAGGGGCAAATGGTCCTCTGGCGAGCAGTACTTC
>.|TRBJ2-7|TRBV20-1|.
CSAPRLGPAEGRRVEQYF
TGCAGTGCTCCCCGGCTCGGTCCAGCGGAAGGCCGCAGGGTCGAGCAGTACTTC
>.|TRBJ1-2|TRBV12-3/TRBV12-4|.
CASSAGPGGRGGYTF
TGTGCCAGCAGCGCGGGCCCGGGGGGGCGCGGTGGCTACACCTTC
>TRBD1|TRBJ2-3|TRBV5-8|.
CASSWGTGYQADTQYF
TGTGCCAGCAGCTGGGGGACAGGTTATCAGGCAGATACGCAGTATTTT
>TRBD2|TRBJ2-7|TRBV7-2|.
CASSLREGNEQYF
TGTGCCAGCAGCTTGCGGGAGGGGAATGAGCAGTACTTC
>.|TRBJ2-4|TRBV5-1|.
CASSRGQGRNIQYF
TGTGCCAGCAGCAGGGGACAAGGGCGAAACATTCAGTACTTC
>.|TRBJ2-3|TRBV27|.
CASSLTGPEGTDTQYF
TGTGCCAGCAGTCTCACAGGACCAGAGGGCACAGATACGCAGTATTTT
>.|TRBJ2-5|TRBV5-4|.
CASSFSGDAETQYF
TGTGCCAGCAGCTTCTCGGGCGACGCGGAGACCCAGTACTTC
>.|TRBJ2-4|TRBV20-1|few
CSARDGDRLDIQYF
TGCAGTGCTAGAGATGGAGACCGTCTTGACATTCAGTACTTC
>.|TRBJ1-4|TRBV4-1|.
CASSHPGVQGEEKLFF
TGCGCCAGCAGCCACCCGGGAGTACAGGGAGAAGAAAAACTGTTTTTT
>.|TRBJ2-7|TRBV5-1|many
CASSLGSSSYEQYF
TGTGCCAGCAGCCTCGGATCTAGCTCCTACGAGCAGTACTTC
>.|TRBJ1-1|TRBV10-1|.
CASSEAPGGTEAFF
TGCGCCAGCAGTGAAGCACCGGGGGGCACTGAAGCTTTCTTT
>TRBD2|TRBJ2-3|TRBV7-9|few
CASDTSGSTQYF
TGTGCCAGCGACACTAGCGGAAGTACGCAGTATTTT
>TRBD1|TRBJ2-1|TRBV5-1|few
CASSPGTGSNEQFF
TGCGCCAGCAGCCCCGGGACAGGGAGCAATGAGCAGTTCTTC
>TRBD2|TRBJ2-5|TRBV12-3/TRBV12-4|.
CASSYSGGLVGETQYF
TGTGCCAGCAGTTACAGCGGGGGGCTCGTGGGGGAGACCCAGTACTTC
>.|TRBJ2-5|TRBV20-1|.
CGASSGRDVKETQYF
TGCGGTGCTAGCAGCGGCAGGGATGTGAAAGAGACCCAGTACTTC
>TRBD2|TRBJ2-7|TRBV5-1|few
CASSLGRGLAYEQYF
TGCGCCAGCAGCTTGGGCCGAGGACTAGCCTACGAGCAGTACTTC
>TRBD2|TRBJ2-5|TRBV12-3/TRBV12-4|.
CASHRGGIAEPQAETQYF
TGTGCCAGCCATCGGGGGGGAATAGCGGAACCCCAGGCAGAGACCCAGTACTTC
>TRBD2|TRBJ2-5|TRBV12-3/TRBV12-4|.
CASSFRPSGRETQYF
TGTGCCAGCAGTTTTAGGCCTAGCGGGAGGGAGACCCAGTACTTC
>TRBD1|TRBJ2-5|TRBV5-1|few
CASSWRTGEGRETQYF
TGCGCCAGCAGCTGGAGGACAGGGGAGGGTCGAGAGACCCAGTACTTC
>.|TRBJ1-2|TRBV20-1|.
CSAETGTNYGYTF
TGCAGTGCCGAGACTGGAACTAACTATGGCTACACCTTC
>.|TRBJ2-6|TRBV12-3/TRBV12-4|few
CASSRTSGANVLTF
TGTGCCAGCAGCCGGACCTCTGGGGCCAACGTCCTGACTTTC
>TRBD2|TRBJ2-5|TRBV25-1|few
CASLGGGETQYF
TGTGCCAGCCTTGGGGGGGGGGAGACCCAGTACTTC
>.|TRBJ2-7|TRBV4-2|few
CASSQDTQLAYEQYF
TGTGCCAGCAGCCAAGATACCCAGCTGGCCTACGAGCAGTACTTC
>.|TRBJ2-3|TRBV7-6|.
CASSLVLSQGVTDTQYF
TGTGCCAGCAGCTTAGTATTATCGCAGGGAGTAACAGATACGCAGTATTTT
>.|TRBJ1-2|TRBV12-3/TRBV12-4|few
CASSPPSGYGYTF
TGTGCCAGCAGTCCCCCCTCTGGGTATGGCTACACCTTC
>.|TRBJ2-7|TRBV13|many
CASSTSSGEQYF
TGTGCCAGCAGCACGAGTTCGGGCGAGCAGTACTTC
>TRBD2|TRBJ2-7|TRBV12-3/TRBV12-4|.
CASSLEPSGRAYEQYF
TGTGCCAGCAGTTTGGAACCGAGCGGGAGGGCCTACGAGCAGTACTTC
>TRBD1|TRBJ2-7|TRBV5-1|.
CASSFTGADYEQYF
TGCGCCAGCAGCTTCACAGGGGCTGACTACGAGCAGTACTTC
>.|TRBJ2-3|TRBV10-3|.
CAISENKPQYF
TGTGCCATCAGTGAGAATAAGCCCCAGTATTTT
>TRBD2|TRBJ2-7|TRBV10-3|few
CAISERTSGLREQYF
TGTGCCATCAGTGAAAGGACTAGCGGGTTGAGGGAGCAGTACTTC
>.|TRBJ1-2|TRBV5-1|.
CASSLWSGRNYGYTF
TGCGCCAGCAGCTTGTGGTCGGGGAGGAACTATGGCTACACCTTC
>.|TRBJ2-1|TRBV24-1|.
CATSDYNEQFF
TGTGCCACCAGTGACTACAATGAGCAGTTCTTC
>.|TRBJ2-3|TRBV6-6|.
CASSYVGLSTDTQYF
TGTGCCAGCAGTTACGTCGGACTTTCCACCGATACGCAGTATTTT
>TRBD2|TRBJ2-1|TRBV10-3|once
CAIRVAGEGDEQFF
TGTGCCATCAGAGTAGCGGGAGAAGGCGATGAGCAGTTCTTC
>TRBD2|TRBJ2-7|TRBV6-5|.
CASTFSSGGFSSYEQYF
TGTGCCAGCACTTTTTCTAGCGGGGGTTTTAGCTCCTACGAGCAGTACTTC